This T cell receptor (beta chain) was captured by sequencing in a study of blood T cell repertoires in COVID-19. Study information: The United States, Italy and Spain provided the acute and convalescent COVID-19 samples.

There are 13 residues in the CDR3. The ends were cut back, 10 bases at V and 7 bases at J, with 16 bases in the middle. Germline V gene lookup returns CDR1 MNHEY and CDR2 SVGAGI. Source study methods: Amplification of reference gene primers provided the estimated nucleated cell counts. Produced via immunoSEQ multiplex PCR; TCRdb's table is partial and in-frame only. V, J and clone size are those of that table, while D and trimming were read from the DNA. Seen here are about 93,000 clones, 89% observed once, and the top ten hold under 5.5%. The Seattle site enrolled patients during active infection and followed them longitudinally.

The rearrangement joins TRBV6-5 to TRBJ1-4; possible D gene TRBD1, 6 bases. This TCR derives from a man between 60 and 75 years old with COVID-19, enrolled during active disease. Material for sequencing was peripheral blood. The CDR3 DNA reads TGTGCCACCTCAGGGGCTCGGGGTGAAAAACTGTTTTTT. It yields the protein CATSGARGEKLFF.